The 21 T cell receptor beta chains given below trace back to one sample, sequenced in a study of blood T cell repertoires in COVID-19. Method: immunoSEQ multiplex PCR; TCRdb's copy keeps in-frame clones and lacks some. The profile shows under 250,000 clones, roughly 84% of them singletons. Sequencing was carried out using peripheral blood. The origin of the receptors is a human donor in a cohort sampled during active COVID-19.

The chain uses TRBV7-6 and TRBJ2-7; weak D call: TRBD2 (5 bases). V dropped 0 bases and J dropped 3 bases, with 6 bases sitting between them. Germline loops: CDR1 SGHVS, CDR2 FNYEAQ. The CDR3 has 13 amino acids. CDR3 nucleotides: TGTGCCAGCAGCTTAGCCGAGGGCTACGAGCAGTACTTC. Amino acids: CASSLAEGYEQYF.

This clone ranks as medium-sized. The chain carries TRBV27 and TRBJ1-2; D is uncertain. CDR3 length: 18 amino acids. Germline V gene sequence: CDR1 MNHEY, CDR2 SMNVEV (reference sequence). V dropped 2 bases and J dropped 4 bases, with 23 bases sitting between them. The CDR3 bases are TGTGCCAGCAGTTTACAGGCCGGGGTGGAGGGCAGAGCCTATGGCTACACCTTC. Protein sequence: CASSLQAGVEGRAYGYTF.

This chain connects TRBV18 to TRBJ2-5, with D hard to call. This CDR3 is built from 12 residues. Trimming took 4 bases from V and 1 from J, leaving 4 bases between them. The germline V gene encodes CDR1 KGHSH and CDR2 LQKENI. CDR3: CASSRSQETQYF. In DNA form, the CDR3 reads TGTGCCAGCTCACGCAGCCAAGAGACCCAGTACTTC.

This rearrangement joins TRBV20-1 to TRBJ2-1; the match to TRBD2 covers 10 bases. Germline V gene data show CDR1 as DFQATT and CDR2 as SNEGSKA (reference sequence). Trimming at V came to 4 bases and at J to 10 bases, leaving 1 base not matched to a gene. This CDR3 has 11 amino acids. CDR3 nucleotides: TGCAGTGCTACGGGACTAGCGGAGCAGTTCTTC. Its protein product is CSATGLAEQFF.

The chain employs TRBV6-5 and TRBJ2-1; the D gene is possibly TRBD1 (6 bases). The CDR3 has 12 amino acids. Germline V gene data show CDR1 as MNHEY and CDR2 as SVGAGI. Trimming removed 7 bases at V and 6 bases at J, with 10 bases between. CDR3 amino acids: CASNTGSNEQFF. CDR3 nucleotide sequence: TGTGCCAGCAATACAGGGTCCAATGAGCAGTTCTTC.

The V gene is TRBV19, the J gene TRBJ1-5, with D tentatively TRBD1 (6 bases). This CDR3 has 17 residues. Germline CDR1 and CDR2: LNHDA and SQIVND (reference sequence). The V gene lost 1 base and the J gene lost 1 base, with 14 bases spanning the gap. The CDR3 nucleotides are TGTGCCAGTAGTATAGCTCTTACGACAGGAAGCAATCAGCCCCAGCATTTT. Residues: CASSIALTTGSNQPQHF.

This clone was detected ten times or more. The chain is built from TRBV7-9 and TRBJ1-1; possibly TRBD1 for D (5 bases). In germline, CDR1 is SEHNR, CDR2 FQNEAQ (reference sequence). The CDR3 totals 14 residues. V lost 1 base, J lost 2 bases, and 8 bases lay in between. The CDR3 protein is CASSLGQGNTEAFF. The DNA of the CDR3 is TGTGCCAGCAGCTTAGGGCAGGGAAACACTGAAGCTTTCTTT. Full variable domain (outside the CDR3, taken from reference TRBV7-9 and TRBJ1-1): DTGVSQNPRHKITKRGQNVTFRCDPISEHNRLYWYRQTLGQGPEFLTYFQNEAQLEKSRLLSDRFSAERPKGSFSTLEIQRTEQGDSAMYLCASSLGQGNTEAFFGQGTRLTVV.

The sample holds a few counts of this clone. The rearrangement uses TRBV7-2 and TRBJ2-3, with TRBD2 identical over 10 bases. The CDR3 consists of 16 residues. CDR1 SGHTA and CDR2 FQGNSA come from the germline V gene. Trimming removed 4 bases from V and 2 bases from J; junction bases left unmatched: 6. This CDR3 is CASSSIGLAATDTQYF. CDR3 coding DNA: TGTGCCAGCAGCTCGATCGGACTAGCGGCCACAGATACGCAGTATTTT.

The genes are TRBV7-2 and TRBJ2-7; a weak D match, TRBD1 (5 bases). Germline V gene lookup returns CDR1 SGHTA and CDR2 FQGNSA. V was cut by 0 bases and J by 2 bases, with 8 bases left in between. CDR3 length: 14 residues. CDR3 in amino acids: CASSLARTTYEQYF. The CDR3 nucleotides are TGTGCCAGCAGCTTAGCGAGGACAACCTACGAGCAGTACTTC.

The genes are TRBV2 and TRBJ1-4, with 8 nucleotides matching TRBD1. The CDR3 is 15 amino acids. Germline trimming cut 8 bases from V and 5 bases from J; bases unmatched to any gene: 10. Germline CDR1 and CDR2: SNHLY and FYNNEI. The CDR3 loop is CASRPTDRVNEKLFF. The CDR3 DNA is TGTGCCAGCCGCCCGACGGACAGGGTAAATGAAAAACTGTTTTTT.

The V gene is TRBV5-1, the J gene TRBJ2-1; 10 nucleotides align to TRBD2. V lost 2 bases to trimming and J lost 10 bases; unmatched junction nucleotides: 9. The CDR3 is 15 residues long. Germline V gene sequence: CDR1 SGHRS, CDR2 YFSETQ. The CDR3 DNA reads TGCGCCAGCAGCTTAGGAGCGGGAGGGTCGATGGAGCAGTTCTTC. The encoded protein is CASSLGAGGSMEQFF.

The chain employs TRBV29-1 and TRBJ2-7; 8 bases line up with TRBD2. Trimming took 5 bases from V and 7 from J; bases not matched to a gene: 7. Germline V gives CDR1 SQVTM, CDR2 ANQGSEA. The CDR3 totals 12 residues. The CDR3 spells CSVPAGGREQYF. The CDR3 DNA is TGCAGCGTTCCGGCGGGAGGAAGGGAGCAGTACTTC.

This rearrangement joins TRBV7-9 to TRBJ2-3, with TRBD2 identical over 10 bases. The junction had 11 bases not matched to a gene; V was cut back by 5 bases and J by 9 bases. The CDR3 totals 15 residues. Looked up from germline, CDR1 is SEHNR and CDR2 is FQNEAQ (reference sequence). The CDR3 nucleotides read TGTGCCAGCAGCCTCGCTAGCGGGAGATGGAAGACGCAGTATTTT. This encodes CASSLASGRWKTQYF. The full variable domain, its missing parts supplied by reference TRBV7-9 and TRBJ2-3, is DTGVSQNPRHKITKRGQNVTFRCDPISEHNRLYWYRQTLGQGPEFLTYFQNEAQLEKSRLLSDRFSAERPKGSFSTLEIQRTEQGDSAMYLCASSLASGRWKTQYFGPGTRLTVL.

The rearrangement joins TRBV10-3 to TRBJ1-3; a possible D gene is TRBD1 (5 bases). Germline values: CDR1 ENHRY, CDR2 SYGVKD. V was trimmed by 11 bases and J by 0 bases, leaving 11 bases between them. This CDR3 is built from 13 residues. CDR3 loop: CAANRNSGNTIYF. The CDR3 DNA sequence: TGTGCCGCAAACAGGAACTCTGGAAACACCATATATTTT.

The genes are TRBV5-1 and TRBJ2-1, with D perhaps matching TRBD2 (6 bases). V was shortened by 0 bases and J by 4 bases, with 11 bases between the two germline ends. Germline values: CDR1 SGHRS, CDR2 YFSETQ. The CDR3 consists of 15 residues. The CDR3 nucleotides are TGCGCCAGCAGCTTGGCCCTAGCGCGATACAATGAGCAGTTCTTC. This encodes CASSLALARYNEQFF.

The chain uses TRBV7-9 and TRBJ2-5; 10 bases are a match to TRBD1. The V gene end was trimmed by 6 bases and the J gene end by 5 bases; junction bases not matched to a gene: 9. The CDR3 consists of 15 residues. Germline CDR1 SEHNR, CDR2 FQNEAQ (reference sequence). The CDR3 region has the DNA TGTGCCAGCAGGAATAGACAGGGGGCACGGGAGACCCAGTACTTC. The encoded protein is CASRNRQGARETQYF.

For this clone: Other DNA sequences in this sample translate to the same CDR3. V usage is TRBV6-5 and J usage is TRBJ2-7; 9 nucleotides agree with TRBD1. This CDR3 is built from 15 residues. V lost 2 bases and J lost 3; bases outside the gene matches: 5. Germline assignment: CDR1 MNHEY and CDR2 SVGAGI. CDR3 DNA: TGTGCCAGCAGTTACAACAGGGGGCCAGGCTACGAGCAGTACTTC. Protein product: CASSYNRGPGYEQYF.

The chain couples TRBV2 to TRBJ2-7; D perhaps matches TRBD2 (5 bases). The CDR3 spans 17 residues. Trimming removed 8 bases from V and 0 bases from J, with 23 bases in between. Germline assignment: CDR1 SNHLY and CDR2 FYNNEI. CDR3 protein: CASQRRRGRSSSYEQYF. Here the CDR3 DNA reads TGTGCCAGCCAAAGGCGTCGAGGGCGGTCGAGCTCCTACGAGCAGTACTTC.

V gene TRBV19 combines with J gene TRBJ2-1; TRBD2 aligns across 10 bases. V gave up 4 bases and J gave up 8 bases; unmatched junction bases: 8. This CDR3 is built from 15 residues. Looked up from germline, CDR1 is LNHDA and CDR2 is SQIVND (reference sequence). CDR3 sequence: CASSSHLAGDYEQFF. CDR3 nucleotide sequence: TGTGCCAGTAGTAGTCATCTAGCGGGAGACTATGAGCAGTTCTTC.

CDR3 region: CASSQFLSTATYEQYF. In DNA, the CDR3 is TGCGCCAGCAGCCAATTCCTCTCGACAGCCACCTACGAGCAGTACTTC. The chain has TRBV4-1 and TRBJ2-7; weak D call: TRBD1 (5 bases). Germline V gene sequence: CDR1 MGHRA, CDR2 YSYEKL. The ends were cut back, 2 bases at V and 2 bases at J, with 16 bases in the middle. This CDR3 has 16 amino acids.

The V gene is TRBV7-8, the J gene TRBJ2-7; 7 bases map to TRBD2. The CDR3 is 15 residues long. V dropped 3 bases and J dropped 3; count of bases not matched to a gene: 8. Looked up from germline, CDR1 is SGHVS and CDR2 is FQNEAQ. The CDR3 DNA follows: TGTGCCAGCAGCTTTGGTGGGGCGGGAGACTACGAGCAGTACTTC. Its translation: CASSFGGAGDYEQYF. Full variable domain (rest looked up from reference TRBV7-8 and TRBJ2-7): GAGVSQSPRYKVAKRGQDVALRCDPISGHVSLFWYQQALGQGPEFLTYFQNEAQLDKSGLPSDRFFAERPEGSVSTLKIQRTQQEDSAVYLCASSFGGAGDYEQYFGPGTRLTVT.